This T cell receptor (beta chain) stems from a study of cytomegalovirus exposure and HLA in healthy donors. CDR1 SGHRS and CDR2 YFSETQ come from the germline V gene. The CDR3 consists of 15 residues. V gave up 4 bases and J gave up 6 bases, with 19 bases separating them. General study results and limits: What TCR beta sequences reportedly achieved was accurate prediction of HLA-A and HLA-B alleles in most subjects.

About this clone itself: What it recognizes is unknown.

PCR used 60 Vbeta primers and 13 Jbeta primers. Original handling: It was a later analysis that counted some 80 million unique TCR beta chains, of which about 10 million were shared. Data came from immunoSEQ multiplex PCR; TCRdb stores just in-frame clones and leaves some out. V, J and clone size were drawn from that table, and D and trimming were deduced from the DNA. The sample has under 150,000 clones, just under 80% seen once. This chain connects TRBV5-1 to TRBJ1-2; D might be TRBD1 (6 bases). The source of this sequence is a woman aged 40 to 55 in good health and CMV-seronegative. Sequencing input: PBMCs. CDR3 DNA: TGCGCCAGCAGCCCCCTCGGGGGGGGCGCGGATGGCTACACCTTC. Translating gives CASSPLGGGADGYTF.